This TCR beta chain derives from a study of T cells after posttransplantation cyclophosphamide. The junction had 7 bases not matched to a gene; V was cut back by 5 bases and J by 4 bases. There are 15 residues in the CDR3. CDR1 and CDR2 (germline): KGHSH, LQKENI. The method was immunoSEQ multiplex PCR; TCRdb's version includes in-frame clones alone and lacks a portion of them. In the table there are about 47,000 clones, around 94% of which are singletons. The chain uses TRBV18 and TRBJ1-1; 10 bases align to TRBD1. The material sequenced was PBMCs. The sequence derives from a woman aged 50 to 60 in good health and a related stem cell transplant donor. Here the CDR3 DNA reads TGTGCCAGCTCAATACACCGGGACAGGGGCACTGAAGCTTTCTTT. Translating it yields CASSIHRDRGTEAFF.